This paragraph reports one TCR beta chain. Per the original methods: Researchers report that nucleated cell counts were estimated from reference gene primer amplification. This table comes from immunoSEQ multiplex PCR, and its TCRdb copy is limited to in-frame clones, with some not included. From that table come the V and J calls and clone size; the DNA was used to work out D and trimming. There are roughly 100,000 clones in the sample; about 85% occur only once, and 20% to 30% lies in the top ten. This record comes from a study of blood T cell repertoires in COVID-19. Study as a whole: Researchers got acute and convalescent COVID-19 samples from the United States, Italy and Spain. Sources were T cells, B-cell-depleted T cells, or PBMCs; the material itself was cDNA or gDNA.

The CDR3 totals 14 residues. The V gene's germline CDR1 is SGHDT and CDR2 YYEEEE. The V gene end was trimmed by 4 bases and the J gene end by 2 bases; junction bases not matched to a gene: 4. The receptor was derived from a man aged 80 or over with active or convalescent COVID-19. The specimen was peripheral blood. The V call is TRBV5-6, the J call TRBJ2-5, with 8 bases matching TRBD2. The CDR3 DNA reads as TGTGCCAGCAGCCTGGGACTAGTACAAGAGACCCAGTACTTC. Translating it yields CASSLGLVQETQYF.